These T cell receptor beta chains were read from a single sample in a study of molecular identifiers for immune sequencing clone quantification. TCRdb re-analysed the PCR reads in MiXCR, keeping a single row per CDR3 protein. The data contain about 320,000 distinct CDR3 sequences, 20% to 25% of them seen just once; the ten biggest clones take up approximately 0.85%. The material sequenced was naive CD8+ T cells from blood, with Jurkat cell RNA spiked in. These TCRs come from a human donor in good health. Some libraries in this study had Jurkat cell RNA spiked in. CDR3s include the opening cysteine and the closing phenylalanine or tryptophan. The D gene is left open where the match is weak. Clone size appears in some rows only: once, few, many, or a class for an expanded clone.

v_call,j_call,d_call,clone_size,cdr3_aa,cdr3_nt
TRBV14,TRBJ1-2,TRBD1,many,CASSQATGGTDGYTF,TGTGCCAGCAGCCAAGCAACAGGGGGCACGGATGGCTACACCTTC
TRBV9,TRBJ2-5,NA,NA,CASSAGVTTPKETQYF,TGTGCCAGCAGCGCCGGGGTAACAACCCCAAAAGAGACCCAGTACTTC
TRBV19,TRBJ1-1,NA,NA,CASTPFLRGKTEAFF,TGTGCCAGTACCCCCTTCCTGAGGGGGAAAACTGAAGCTTTCTTT
TRBV14,TRBJ1-2,NA,many,CASSQGPRINYGYTF,TGTGCCAGCAGCCAAGGGCCCAGGATAAACTATGGCTACACCTTC
TRBV20-1,TRBJ2-7,TRBD2,few,CSAIGTSGAYEQYF,TGCAGTGCTATCGGGACTAGCGGAGCTTACGAGCAGTACTTC
TRBV7-3,TRBJ2-2,NA,many,CASSPDNPSNTGELFF,TGTGCCAGCAGTCCAGACAATCCCTCGAACACCGGGGAGCTGTTTTTT
TRBV11-2,TRBJ1-4,NA,few,CASSLTRSATEEKLFF,TGTGCCAGCAGCTTAACTAGGAGCGCCACGGAGGAAAAACTGTTTTTT
TRBV7-6,TRBJ1-1,NA,many,CASSLARDFNTEAFF,TGTGCCAGCAGCTTGGCACGGGACTTTAACACTGAAGCTTTCTTT
TRBV12-3/TRBV12-4,TRBJ2-3,TRBD2,many,CASSFLAGGQDTQYF,TGTGCCAGCAGTTTTTTAGCGGGGGGGCAAGATACGCAGTATTTT
TRBV29-1,TRBJ1-2,NA,many,CSVQGLYGYTF,TGCAGCGTTCAGGGACTCTATGGCTACACCTTC
TRBV29-1,TRBJ1-2,NA,many,CSVPGIGQPGGGYTF,TGCAGCGTTCCTGGGATCGGACAGCCTGGAGGTGGCTACACCTTC
TRBV7-6,TRBJ2-7,NA,NA,CASSLGNRATGGEQYF,TGTGCCAGCAGCTTAGGGAACAGGGCAACCGGGGGGGAGCAGTACTTC
TRBV4-2,TRBJ1-4,TRBD1,NA,CASSHWTGEANEKLFF,TGTGCCAGCAGCCACTGGACAGGGGAGGCTAATGAAAAACTGTTTTTT
TRBV2,TRBJ2-3,NA,many,CASSSGLAVTDTQYF,TGTGCCAGCAGTTCTGGTTTGGCGGTCACAGATACGCAGTATTTT
TRBV21-1,TRBJ2-5,NA,many,CASSKRQVNNETQYF,TGTGCCAGCAGCAAGAGACAGGTCAATAACGAGACCCAGTACTTC
TRBV5-1,TRBJ2-7,NA,many,CASRLAEPYEQYF,TGCGCCAGCAGGTTGGCGGAACCCTACGAGCAGTACTTC
TRBV7-9,TRBJ2-7,TRBD1,many,CASSSGQSYEQYF,TGCGCCAGCAGCTCGGGACAGTCCTACGAGCAGTACTTC
TRBV19,TRBJ1-2,NA,few,CASSIVAGSGYGYTF,TGTGCCAGTAGTATCGTTGCGGGGAGTGGATATGGCTACACCTTC
TRBV27,TRBJ2-1,TRBD2,few,CASSGGSSYNEQFF,TGTGCCAGCAGCGGCGGGAGCTCCTACAATGAGCAGTTCTTC
TRBV20-1,TRBJ2-7,NA,once,CSAGDSVEGFEQYF,TGCAGTGCTGGCGACAGTGTTGAGGGTTTTGAGCAGTACTTC
TRBV11-3,TRBJ2-3,NA,NA,CASQRGFLSDTQYF,TGTGCCAGCCAAAGAGGGTTTCTTTCAGATACGCAGTATTTT
TRBV27,TRBJ1-6,NA,NA,CASSLQGRSYNSPLHF,TGTGCCAGCAGTTTACAGGGGCGTTCCTATAATTCACCCCTCCACTTT
TRBV20-1,TRBJ2-7,TRBD1,many,CSAKDRETYEQYF,TGCAGTGCAAAGGACAGGGAAACCTACGAGCAGTACTTC
TRBV27,TRBJ2-7,NA,many,CASSLSIEYEQYF,TGTGCCAGCAGTTTATCGATAGAGTACGAGCAGTACTTC
TRBV12-3/TRBV12-4,TRBJ2-3,NA,many,CASSLGEASTDTQYF,TGTGCCAGCAGTTTGGGAGAGGCCAGCACAGATACGCAGTATTTT
TRBV7-9,TRBJ1-2,TRBD1,many,CASSSMDRVNYGYTF,TGTGCCAGCAGCTCAATGGACAGGGTCAACTATGGCTACACCTTC
TRBV7-6,TRBJ2-3,NA,NA,CASGSEPDTQYF,TGTGCCAGCGGCTCGGAACCAGATACGCAGTATTTT
TRBV18,TRBJ2-6,NA,many,CASSPDRGLGGANVLTF,TGTGCCAGCTCACCCGATCGCGGGTTAGGTGGGGCCAACGTCCTGACTTTC
TRBV20-1,TRBJ1-1,NA,many,CSARKNTEAFF,TGCAGTGCTCGAAAGAACACTGAAGCTTTCTTT
TRBV5-4,TRBJ2-7,TRBD2,many,CASSFSGGGYEQYF,TGTGCCAGCAGCTTTTCGGGAGGAGGCTACGAGCAGTACTTC
TRBV19,TRBJ2-5,NA,many,CASRSGASQETQYF,TGTGCCAGTAGGTCGGGGGCATCCCAAGAGACCCAGTACTTC
TRBV12-3/TRBV12-4,TRBJ2-7,NA,NA,CASSRTSYEQYF,TGTGCCAGCAGCCGGACTTCCTACGAGCAGTACTTC